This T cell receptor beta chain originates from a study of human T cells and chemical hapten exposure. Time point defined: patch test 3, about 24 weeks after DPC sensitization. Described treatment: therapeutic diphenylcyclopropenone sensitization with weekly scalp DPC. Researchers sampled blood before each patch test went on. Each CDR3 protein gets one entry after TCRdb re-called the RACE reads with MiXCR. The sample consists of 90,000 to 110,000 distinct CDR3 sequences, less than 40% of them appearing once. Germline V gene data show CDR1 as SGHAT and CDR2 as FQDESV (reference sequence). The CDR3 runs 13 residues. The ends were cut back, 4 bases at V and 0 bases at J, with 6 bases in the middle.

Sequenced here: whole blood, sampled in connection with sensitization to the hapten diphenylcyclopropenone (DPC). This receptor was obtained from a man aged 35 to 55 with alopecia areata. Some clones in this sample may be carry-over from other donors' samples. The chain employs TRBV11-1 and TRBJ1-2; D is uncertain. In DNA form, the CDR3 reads TGTGCCAGCAGCTCTGGACCTAACTATGGCTACACCTTC. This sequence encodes CASSSGPNYGYTF.